The 11 T cell receptor beta chains in this list originate from one sample, sequenced in a study of blood T cell repertoires in COVID-19. Some clones are missing from TCRdb's copy, which holds only in-frame ones; the method was immunoSEQ multiplex PCR. The profile covers about 140,000 clones, with around 80% appearing a single time and about an eighth taken by the ten largest. The source material was peripheral blood. All receptors come from a man older than 75 with acute or convalescent COVID-19.

J is TRBJ2-2 and V is TRBV30; tentative D call: TRBD1 (6 bases). The CDR3 contains 14 residues. CDR1 GTSNPN and CDR2 SVGIG come from the germline V gene (reference sequence). Trimming took off 4 bases at V and 2 bases at J, with 11 bases between the two ends. CDR3 sequence reads: CAWTGTLNTGELFF. The CDR3 DNA sequence: TGTGCCTGGACCGGGACACTTAACACCGGGGAGCTGTTTTTT.

The chain combines TRBV19 with TRBJ1-1; the D is unclear. Germline-derived CDR1 and CDR2 are LNHDA and SQIVND (reference sequence). This CDR3 region has 14 residues. V lost 3 bases and J 0 bases, leaving 8 bases between the germline ends. CDR3 protein: CASSITEMNTEAFF. The CDR3 region has the DNA TGTGCCAGTAGTATTACAGAGATGAACACTGAAGCTTTCTTT.

CDR3 bases: TGTGCCAGCAAGGGGGACAGGGTCTCCTATGAAAAACTGTTTTTT. Translating it yields CASKGDRVSYEKLFF. The chain combines TRBV6-5 with TRBJ1-4; TRBD1 aligns across 9 bases. V trimming: 7 bases; J trimming: 6 bases; junction bases outside the gene matches: 9. The CDR3 runs 15 residues. Germline-derived CDR1 and CDR2 are MNHEY and SVGAGI.

This chain connects TRBV7-2 to TRBJ1-6, with a weak D call TRBD1 (6 bases). The CDR3 length is 16 residues. CDR1 SGHTA and CDR2 FQGNSA come from the germline V gene. Deletions cut 2 bases from V and 7 bases from J, with 15 bases between. The CDR3, as DNA: TGTGCCAGCAGCTTACAGGGGAGCGGATTGAATTCACCCCTCCACTTT. Its protein product is CASSLQGSGLNSPLHF. The full variable domain, its missing parts supplied by reference TRBV7-2 and TRBJ1-6, is GAGVSQSPSNKVTEKGKDVELRCDPISGHTALYWYRQSLGQGLEFLIYFQGNSAPDKSGLPSDRFSAERTGGSVSTLTIQRTQQEDSAVYLCASSLQGSGLNSPLHFGNGTRLTVT.

V gene TRBV6-5 combines with J gene TRBJ2-1; maybe TRBD2 (5 bases). The germline gives CDR1 MNHEY, CDR2 SVGAGI. V was clipped by 2 bases and J by 0 bases, with 5 bases between them. This CDR3 contains 14 residues. DNA of the CDR3: TGTGCCAGCAGTTACGGGAGCTCCTACAATGAGCAGTTCTTC. This translates into CASSYGSSYNEQFF.

This rearrangement joins TRBV3-1 (or the pseudogene TRBV3-2) to TRBJ1-2; D not certain. Germline CDR1 is LGHDT and CDR2 is YNNKEL (reference sequence). The germline V and J ends were trimmed by 1 base and 5 bases, with 11 bases remaining between them. The CDR3 contains 14 residues. CDR3 loop: CASSQVNQAYGYTF. The CDR3 nucleotides read TGTGCCAGCAGCCAAGTAAATCAAGCTTATGGCTACACCTTC.

The CDR3 loop reads CASSLSQDLYNEQFF. CDR3 nucleotide sequence: TGCGCCAGCAGCTTGTCACAGGATTTGTACAATGAGCAGTTCTTC. V usage is TRBV5-1 and J usage is TRBJ2-1; tentative D call: TRBD1 (5 bases). V lost 1 base and J 4 bases, leaving 12 bases between the germline ends. The CDR3 totals 15 residues. Looked up from germline, CDR1 is SGHRS and CDR2 is YFSETQ.

The chain employs TRBV5-6 and TRBJ1-5; no definite D call. The CDR3 consists of 15 residues. Germline V lookup: CDR1 SGHDT, CDR2 YYEEEE. Trimming removed 0 bases at V and 6 bases at J, with 13 bases between. The DNA of the CDR3 is TGTGCCAGCAGCTTGGAAGGGCGGGCGGGTCAGCCCCAGCATTTT. Protein product: CASSLEGRAGQPQHF. Full variable domain (remainder filled in from reference TRBV5-6 and TRBJ1-5): DAGVTQSPTHLIKTRGQQVTLRCSPKSGHDTVSWYQQALGQGPQFIFQYYEEEERQRGNFPDRFSGHQFPNYSSELNVNALLLGDSALYLCASSLEGRAGQPQHFGDGTRLSIL.

The sample holds one count of this clone. The V and J genes are TRBV29-1 and TRBJ2-3, with D perhaps matching TRBD2 (6 bases). This CDR3 has 15 amino acids. Looked up from germline, CDR1 is SQVTM and CDR2 is ANQGSEA. The ends were cut back, 3 bases at V and 1 base at J, with 14 bases in the middle. Here the CDR3 reads CSVDKDWGGTDTQYF. For the CDR3, the DNA is TGCAGCGTTGACAAGGACTGGGGGGGCACAGATACGCAGTATTTT.

This clone has more than one count but fewer than ten. The chain combines TRBV28 with TRBJ2-3; a possible D gene is TRBD1 (6 bases). V was clipped by 2 bases and J by 2 bases, with 8 bases between them. Germline V gene data show CDR1 as MDHEN and CDR2 as SYDVKM. CDR3 size: 14 residues. As DNA, the CDR3 is TGTGCCAGCAGTTTAGGGGGCGACACAGATACGCAGTATTTT. This encodes CASSLGGDTDTQYF.

The chain is built from TRBV6-5 and TRBJ2-4; TRBD1 matches at 7 bases. The CDR3 extends over 13 amino acids. V lost 2 bases, J lost 6 bases, and 1 base stayed unmatched. Germline V gene lookup returns CDR1 MNHEY and CDR2 SVGAGI. Here the CDR3 reads CASSYNRGNIQYF. The CDR3, as DNA: TGTGCCAGCAGTTACAACAGGGGAAACATTCAGTACTTC.